This T cell receptor beta chain was recorded in a study of T-cell reconstitution after alpha-beta-depleted transplantation in children. The library targeted TCRbeta and was prepared with unique molecular identifiers. TCRdb reprocessed the PCR reads via MiXCR and lists one record per CDR3 protein. The table records 450,000 to 600,000 distinct CDR3 sequences, over 25% of them present only once. The V gene lost 3 bases and the J gene lost 4 bases, with 12 bases spanning the gap. CDR1 and CDR2 from the germline V gene are SQVTM and ANQGSEA. The CDR3 totals 13 residues. This clonotype appeared a single time.

The TCR originated in a human donor who donated a stem cell graft to a child with aplastic anemia. Sequenced here: PBMCs from the stem cell graft donor, sampled from the stem cell graft. V gene TRBV29-1 combines with J gene TRBJ2-5; a weak D match, TRBD2 (5 bases). Written as DNA, the CDR3 is TGCAGCGTTGACCTAGCCCGTGGAGAGACCCAGTACTTC. Translation: CSVDLARGETQYF.